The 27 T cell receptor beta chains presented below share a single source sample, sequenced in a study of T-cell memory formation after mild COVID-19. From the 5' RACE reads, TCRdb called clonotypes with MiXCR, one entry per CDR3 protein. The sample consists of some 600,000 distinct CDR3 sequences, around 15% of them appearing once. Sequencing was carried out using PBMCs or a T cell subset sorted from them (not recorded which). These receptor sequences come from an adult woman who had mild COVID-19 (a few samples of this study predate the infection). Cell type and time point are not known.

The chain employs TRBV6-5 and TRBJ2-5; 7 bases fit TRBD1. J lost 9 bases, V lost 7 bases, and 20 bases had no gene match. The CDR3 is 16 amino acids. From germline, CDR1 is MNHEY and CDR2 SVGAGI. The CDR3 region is CASNPGGVRGRVAQYF. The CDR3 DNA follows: TGTGCCAGCAACCCAGGGGGAGTGAGGGGTAGGGTGGCCCAGTACTTC.

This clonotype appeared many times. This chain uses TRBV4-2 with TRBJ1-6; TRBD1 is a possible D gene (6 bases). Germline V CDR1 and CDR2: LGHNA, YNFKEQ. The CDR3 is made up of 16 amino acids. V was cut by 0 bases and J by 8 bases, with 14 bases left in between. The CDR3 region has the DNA TGTGCCAGCAGCCAAGATCCCGGACAGTGGCATTCACCCCTCCACTTT. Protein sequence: CASSQDPGQWHSPLHF.

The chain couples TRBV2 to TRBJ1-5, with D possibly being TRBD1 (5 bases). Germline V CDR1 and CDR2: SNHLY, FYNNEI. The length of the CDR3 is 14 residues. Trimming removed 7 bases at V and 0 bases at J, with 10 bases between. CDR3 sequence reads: CASNEDISNQPQHF. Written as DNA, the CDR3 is TGTGCCAGCAACGAGGACATTAGCAATCAGCCCCAGCATTTT.

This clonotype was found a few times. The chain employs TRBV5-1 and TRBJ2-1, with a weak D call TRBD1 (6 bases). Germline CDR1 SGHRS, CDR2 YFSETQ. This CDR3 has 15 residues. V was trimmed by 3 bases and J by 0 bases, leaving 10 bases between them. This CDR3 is CASSSYRDSYNEQFF. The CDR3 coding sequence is TGCGCCAGCAGCTCATACAGGGACTCCTACAATGAGCAGTTCTTC.

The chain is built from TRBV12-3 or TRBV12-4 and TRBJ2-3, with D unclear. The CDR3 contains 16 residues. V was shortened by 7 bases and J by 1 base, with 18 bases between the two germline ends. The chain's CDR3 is CASTVGSGWGTDTQYF. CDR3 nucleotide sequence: TGTGCCAGCACCGTAGGTTCGGGTTGGGGCACAGATACGCAGTATTTT.

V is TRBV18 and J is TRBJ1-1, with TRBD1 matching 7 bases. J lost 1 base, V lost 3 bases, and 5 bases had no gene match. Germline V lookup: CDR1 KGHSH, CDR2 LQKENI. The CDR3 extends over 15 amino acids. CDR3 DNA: TGTGCCAGCTCACCTCGGACAGGACCGAACACTGAAGCTTTCTTT. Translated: CASSPRTGPNTEAFF.

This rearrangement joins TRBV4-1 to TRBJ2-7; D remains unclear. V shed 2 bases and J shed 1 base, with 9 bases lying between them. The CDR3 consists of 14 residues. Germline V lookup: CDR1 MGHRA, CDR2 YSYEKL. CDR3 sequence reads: CASSQMGRSYEQYF. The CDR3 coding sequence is TGCGCCAGCAGCCAAATGGGCCGTTCCTACGAGCAGTACTTC.

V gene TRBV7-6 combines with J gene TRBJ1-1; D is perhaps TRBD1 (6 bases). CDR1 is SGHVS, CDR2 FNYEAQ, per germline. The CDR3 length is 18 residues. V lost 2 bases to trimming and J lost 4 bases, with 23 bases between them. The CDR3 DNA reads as TGTGCCAGCAGCTTAATTCGGGTCGGGGGGGCAAGGAGCACTGAAGCTTTCTTT. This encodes CASSLIRVGGARSTEAFF.

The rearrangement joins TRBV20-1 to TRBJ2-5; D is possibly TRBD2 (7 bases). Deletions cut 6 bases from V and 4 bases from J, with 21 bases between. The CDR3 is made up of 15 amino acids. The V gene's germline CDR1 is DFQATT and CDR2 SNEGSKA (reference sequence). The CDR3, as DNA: TGCAGTGCCCAAGAGGGTTCGGGGGGCAGAGAGACCCAGTACTTC. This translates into CSAQEGSGGRETQYF.

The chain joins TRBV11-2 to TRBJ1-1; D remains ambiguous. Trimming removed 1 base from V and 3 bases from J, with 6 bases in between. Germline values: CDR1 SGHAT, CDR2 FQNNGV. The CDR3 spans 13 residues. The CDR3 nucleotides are TGTGCCAGCAGCTTAGTGATCGACACTGAAGCTTTCTTT. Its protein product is CASSLVIDTEAFF. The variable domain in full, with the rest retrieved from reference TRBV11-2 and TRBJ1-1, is EAGVAQSPRYKIIEKRQSVAFWCNPISGHATLYWYQQILGQGPKLLIQFQNNGVVDDSQLPKDRFSAERLKGVDSTLKIQPAKLEDSAVYLCASSLVIDTEAFFGQGTRLTVV.

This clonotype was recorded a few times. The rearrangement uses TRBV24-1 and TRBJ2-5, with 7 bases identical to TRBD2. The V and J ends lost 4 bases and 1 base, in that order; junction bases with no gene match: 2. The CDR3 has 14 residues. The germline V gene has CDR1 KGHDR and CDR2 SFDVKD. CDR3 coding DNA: TGTGCCACCAGTGAGACGGGAGGCCAAGAGACCCAGTACTTC. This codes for CATSETGGQETQYF.

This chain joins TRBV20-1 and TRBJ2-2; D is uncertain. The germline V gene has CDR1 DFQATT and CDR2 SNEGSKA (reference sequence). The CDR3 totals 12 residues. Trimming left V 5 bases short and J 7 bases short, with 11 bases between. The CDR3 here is CSAAGQVGELFF. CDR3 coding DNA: TGCAGTGCTGCCGGGCAGGTCGGGGAGCTGTTTTTT.

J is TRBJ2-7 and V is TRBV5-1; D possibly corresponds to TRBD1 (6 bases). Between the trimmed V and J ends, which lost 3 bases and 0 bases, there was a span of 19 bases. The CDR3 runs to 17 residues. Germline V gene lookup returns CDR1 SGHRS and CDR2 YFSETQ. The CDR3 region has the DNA TGCGCCAGCAGCTCGGGGACCGGGACATACGACTCCTACGAGCAGTACTTC. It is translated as CASSSGTGTYDSYEQYF.

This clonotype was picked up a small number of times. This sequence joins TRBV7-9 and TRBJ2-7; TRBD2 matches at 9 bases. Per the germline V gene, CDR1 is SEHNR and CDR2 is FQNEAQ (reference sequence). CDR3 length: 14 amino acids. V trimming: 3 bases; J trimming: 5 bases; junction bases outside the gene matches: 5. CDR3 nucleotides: TGTGCCAGCAGCTTTAGAGTAGCGGGAGACGAGCAGTACTTC. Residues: CASSFRVAGDEQYF.

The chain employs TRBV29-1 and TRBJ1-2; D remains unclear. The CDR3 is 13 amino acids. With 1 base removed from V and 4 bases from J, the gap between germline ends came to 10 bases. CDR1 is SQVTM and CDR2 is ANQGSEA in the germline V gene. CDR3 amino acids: CSVEGIRSYGYTF. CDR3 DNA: TGCAGCGTTGAAGGAATCAGGAGCTATGGCTACACCTTC.

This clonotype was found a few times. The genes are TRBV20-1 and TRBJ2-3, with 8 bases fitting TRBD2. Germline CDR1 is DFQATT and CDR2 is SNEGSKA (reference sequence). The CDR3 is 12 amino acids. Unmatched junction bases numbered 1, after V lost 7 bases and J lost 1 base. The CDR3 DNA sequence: TGCAGTGGGCGGGGGGGCACAGATACGCAGTATTTT. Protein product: CSGRGGTDTQYF.

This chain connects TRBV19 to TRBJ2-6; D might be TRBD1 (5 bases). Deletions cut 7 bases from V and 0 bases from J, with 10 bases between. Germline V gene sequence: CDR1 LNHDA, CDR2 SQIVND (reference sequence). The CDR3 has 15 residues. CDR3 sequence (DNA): TGTGCCAGTACCCGAGACAGCTCTGGGGCCAACGTCCTGACTTTC. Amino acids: CASTRDSSGANVLTF. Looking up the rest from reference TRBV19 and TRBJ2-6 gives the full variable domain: DGGITQSPKYLFRKEGQNVTLSCEQNLNHDAMYWYRQDPGQGLRLIYYSQIVNDFQKGDIAEGYSVSREKKESFPLTVTSAQKNPTAFYLCASTRDSSGANVLTFGAGSRLTVL.

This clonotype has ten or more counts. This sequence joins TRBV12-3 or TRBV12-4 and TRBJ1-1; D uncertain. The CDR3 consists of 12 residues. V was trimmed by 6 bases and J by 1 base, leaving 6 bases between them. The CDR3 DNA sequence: TGTGCCAGCAGCCTCTGGAACACTGAAGCTTTCTTT. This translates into CASSLWNTEAFF.

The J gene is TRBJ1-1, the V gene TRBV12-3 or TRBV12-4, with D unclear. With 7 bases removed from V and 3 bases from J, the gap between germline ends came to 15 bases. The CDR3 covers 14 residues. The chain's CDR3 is CASNSGSRDTEAFF. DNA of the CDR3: TGTGCCAGCAACTCGGGGTCACGGGACACTGAAGCTTTCTTT.

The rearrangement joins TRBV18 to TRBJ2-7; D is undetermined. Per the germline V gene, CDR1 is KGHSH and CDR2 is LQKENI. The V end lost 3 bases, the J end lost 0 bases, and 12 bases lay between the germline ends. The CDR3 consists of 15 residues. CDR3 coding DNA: TGTGCCAGCTCACCCACAGAATTGAGCTCCTACGAGCAGTACTTC. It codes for CASSPTELSSYEQYF.

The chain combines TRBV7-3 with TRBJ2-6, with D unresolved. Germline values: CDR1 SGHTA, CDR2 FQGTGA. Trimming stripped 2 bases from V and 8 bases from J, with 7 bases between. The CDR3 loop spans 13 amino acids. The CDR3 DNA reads TGTGCCAGCAGCTTAGGGCGGACCAACGTCCTGACTTTC. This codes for CASSLGRTNVLTF.

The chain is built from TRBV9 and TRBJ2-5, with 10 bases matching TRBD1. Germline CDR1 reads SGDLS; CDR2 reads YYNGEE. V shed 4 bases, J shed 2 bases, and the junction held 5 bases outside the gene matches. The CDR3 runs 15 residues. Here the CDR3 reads CASSSRDRGQETQYF. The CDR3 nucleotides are TGTGCCAGCAGCTCCCGGGACAGGGGACAAGAGACCCAGTACTTC.

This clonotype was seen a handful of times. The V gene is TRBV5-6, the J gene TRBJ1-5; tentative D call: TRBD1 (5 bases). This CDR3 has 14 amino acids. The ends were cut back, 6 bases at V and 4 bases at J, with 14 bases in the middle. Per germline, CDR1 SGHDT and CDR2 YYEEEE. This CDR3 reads CASTSGLFNQPQHF. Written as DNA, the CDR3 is TGTGCCAGCACGTCGGGGCTCTTTAATCAGCCCCAGCATTTT.

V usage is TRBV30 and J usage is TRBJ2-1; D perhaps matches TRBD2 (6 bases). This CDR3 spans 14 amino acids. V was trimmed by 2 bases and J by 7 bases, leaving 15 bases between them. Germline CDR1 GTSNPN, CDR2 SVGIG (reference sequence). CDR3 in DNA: TGTGCCTGGAGTAGGGGTGTTGGAGGGAATGAGCAGTTCTTC. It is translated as CAWSRGVGGNEQFF.

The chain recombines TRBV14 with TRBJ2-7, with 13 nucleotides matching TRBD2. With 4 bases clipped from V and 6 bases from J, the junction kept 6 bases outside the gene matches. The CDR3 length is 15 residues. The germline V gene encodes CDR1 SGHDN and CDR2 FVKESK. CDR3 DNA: TGTGCCAGCAGCCCGGGACTAGCGGGATTGGGCGAGCAGTACTTC. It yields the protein CASSPGLAGLGEQYF.

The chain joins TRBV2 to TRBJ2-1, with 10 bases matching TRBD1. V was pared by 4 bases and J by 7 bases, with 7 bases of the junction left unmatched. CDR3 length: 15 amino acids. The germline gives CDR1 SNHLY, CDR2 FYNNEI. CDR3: CASSADRGLLNEQFF. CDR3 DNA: TGTGCCAGCAGTGCCGACAGGGGGCTTTTGAATGAGCAGTTCTTC.

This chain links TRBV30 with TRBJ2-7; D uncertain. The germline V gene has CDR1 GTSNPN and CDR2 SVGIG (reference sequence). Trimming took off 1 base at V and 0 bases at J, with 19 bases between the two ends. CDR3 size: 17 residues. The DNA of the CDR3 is TGTGCCTGGAGTGCGTACTCACGGACCGTTAACTCCTACGAGCAGTACTTC. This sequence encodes CAWSAYSRTVNSYEQYF.